This T cell receptor (beta chain) was sequenced in a study of T cell responses to AZD1222 COVID-19 vaccine. CDR3 length: 14 amino acids. Germline V lookup: CDR1 SNHLY, CDR2 FYNNEI. V lost 2 bases and J lost 2, with 10 bases in between. Some clones are missing from TCRdb's copy, which holds only in-frame ones; the method was immunoSEQ multiplex PCR. The repertoire holds approximately 50,000 clones, about 88% seen once, with roughly 7.2% in the top ten. The source material was peripheral blood, sampled 28 days after the second AZD1222 dose. The clonotype was recovered from an adult who received the AZD1222 COVID-19 vaccine. The gene calls are TRBV2 and TRBJ2-7; tentative D call: TRBD1 (6 bases). This chain's CDR3 is CASSEWTAAYEQYF. For the CDR3, the DNA is TGTGCCAGCAGTGAATGGACAGCGGCCTACGAGCAGTACTTC.